This entry describes one TCR beta chain. Method: immunoSEQ multiplex PCR; TCRdb's copy keeps in-frame clones and lacks some. The table includes 150,000 to 200,000 clones, around 85% detected once. This CDR3 spans 14 amino acids. Per the germline V gene, CDR1 is SGHRS and CDR2 is YFSETQ. V lost 3 bases, J lost 3 bases, and 12 bases lay in between. The record originates from a study of blood T cell repertoires in COVID-19. Material: peripheral blood. The genes are TRBV5-1 and TRBJ1-1; D may be TRBD1 (5 bases). The clonotype comes from a man between 65 and 79 years old with active or convalescent COVID-19. DNA of the CDR3: TGCGCCAGCAGCTCGGAAAGGGGTGACACTGAAGCTTTCTTT. It is translated as CASSSERGDTEAFF.